The 9 T cell receptor beta chains below come from one sample, sequenced in a study of T cell repertoires in cytomegalovirus infection. MiXCR, run by TCRdb on the reads, gives a single entry per CDR3 protein. This sample carries tens of thousands of distinct CDR3 sequences, roughly 34% of them seen once, and the ten largest clones take about two thirds. No antigens are known for them. The material sequenced was PBMCs, sequenced either directly or after in vitro stimulation (not recorded which). All receptors come from a human donor in good health (CMV status not recorded). Some clones in this sample may be carry-over from other donors' samples.

At least ten counts were recorded for this clonotype. The chain joins TRBV7-9 to TRBJ1-2; D uncertain. Deletions cut 5 bases from V and 8 bases from J, with 15 bases between. This CDR3 spans 13 amino acids. Germline V gene data show CDR1 as SEHNR and CDR2 as FQNEAQ (reference sequence). CDR3 amino acids: CASSQDALRGYTF. CDR3 bases: TGTGCCAGCAGCCAGGACGCGCTCCGGGGCTACACCTTC.

This clonotype was detected a few times. The chain is built from TRBV7-2 and TRBJ2-5; D is ambiguous. CDR3 size: 17 residues. Germline V lookup: CDR1 SGHTA, CDR2 FQGNSA. Trimming stripped 5 bases from V and 5 bases from J, with 24 bases between. The CDR3 coding sequence is TGTGCCAGCAGCCAACCCCCTTACGCGCGGTCGGAGGAGACCCAGTACTTC. This gives the protein CASSQPPYARSEETQYF.

About this clonotype itself: This sequence may be a read error, since a much larger clone differs from it by one base. The genes are TRBV7-2 and TRBJ1-3; D gene unclear. Per the germline V gene, CDR1 is SGHTA and CDR2 is FQGNSA. This CDR3 comprises 16 residues. CDR3 amino acids: CAGSLESGSSGNTIYF. CDR3 coding DNA: TGTGCCGGCAGCTTAGAGTCCGGTTCCTCTGGAAACACCATATATTTT.

This clonotype was found a few times. The gene calls are TRBV4-3 and TRBJ2-7; 11 nucleotides align to TRBD2. V gave up 2 bases and J gave up 3 bases; unmatched junction bases: 6. Germline assignment: CDR1 LGHNA and CDR2 YSLEER. The CDR3 is made up of 16 amino acids. The CDR3 bases are TGCGCCAGCAGCCAATACTCCGGGACTAGCGGCTACGAGCAGTACTTC. Protein: CASSQYSGTSGYEQYF.

This chain links TRBV5-6 with TRBJ2-1; TRBD2 might be the D (6 bases). Germline assignment: CDR1 SGHDT and CDR2 YYEEEE. V lost 3 bases to trimming and J lost 7 bases, with 17 bases between them. The CDR3 loop spans 15 amino acids. Here the CDR3 reads CASSYDGRVGNEQFF. The CDR3 region has the DNA TGTGCCAGCAGCTATGACGGGAGAGTTGGGAATGAGCAGTTCTTC.

The chain couples TRBV2 to TRBJ2-5; possible D gene TRBD2, 6 bases. CDR1 is SNHLY and CDR2 is FYNNEI in the germline V gene. The CDR3 has 14 amino acids. The V end was cut by 6 bases, the J end by 1 base, with 12 bases between. The CDR3 sequence: CASRPGLFQETQYF. DNA of the CDR3: TGTGCCAGCAGGCCGGGACTTTTCCAAGAGACCCAGTACTTC.

The DNA of the CDR3 is TGCAGCGTTCCAGGGTCCTGGGGCTACACCTTC. The encoded protein is CSVPGSWGYTF. This chain connects TRBV29-1 to TRBJ1-2; possible D gene TRBD1, 5 bases. Trimming took off 5 bases at V and 8 bases at J, with 12 bases between the two ends. The germline V gene has CDR1 SQVTM and CDR2 ANQGSEA. This CDR3 is built from 11 residues.

This clonotype was counted between two and nine times. The V call is TRBV7-2, the J call TRBJ2-5; 8 bases align to TRBD2. V trimming: 8 bases; J trimming: 2 bases; junction bases outside the gene matches: 4. Germline CDR1 and CDR2: SGHTA and FQGNSA. CDR3 size: 13 residues. The CDR3 sequence: CASGTSGQETQYF. The CDR3 region has the DNA TGTGCCAGCGGTACTAGCGGTCAAGAGACCCAGTACTTC.

V gene TRBV12-3 or TRBV12-4 combines with J gene TRBJ2-3; D possibly matches TRBD1 or TRBD2 (6 bases each). There are 18 residues in the CDR3. Trimming cost V 4 bases and J 2 bases, with 22 bases left between them. CDR3 sequence reads: CASSSSPGGQGSTDTQYF. In DNA form, the CDR3 reads TGTGCCAGCAGTTCCTCTCCTGGGGGGCAAGGTTCCACAGATACGCAGTATTTT.